The 16 T cell receptor beta chains presented below share a single source sample, sequenced in a study of cytotoxic CD8 clonotypes in ibrutinib-treated CLL. The method was immunoSEQ multiplex PCR; TCRdb's version includes in-frame clones alone and lacks a portion of them. The sample carries about 310,000 clones, about 80% recorded once. The source material was PBMCs, sampled before ibrutinib treatment. These receptors came from a human donor with chronic lymphocytic leukemia.

The chain joins TRBV6-5 to TRBJ2-5, with a tentative D call TRBD2 (5 bases). The CDR3 has 15 residues. CDR1 MNHEY and CDR2 SVGAGI come from the germline V gene. Trimming stripped 5 bases from V and 4 bases from J, with 17 bases between. CDR3: CASSPEGAAPETQYF. In DNA form, the CDR3 reads TGTGCCAGCAGTCCCGAGGGAGCGGCCCCAGAGACCCAGTACTTC.

V is TRBV15 and J is TRBJ2-7; no firm D call. V was pared by 6 bases and J by 0 bases, with 6 bases between. The CDR3 spans 12 residues. CDR1 is LNHNV and CDR2 is YYDKDF in the germline V gene (reference sequence). The CDR3 DNA is TGTGCCACCAGGGGATTCTCCTACGAGCAGTACTTC. This gives the protein CATRGFSYEQYF.

The rearrangement uses TRBV7-8 and TRBJ2-7; TRBD1 matches 8 bases. The length of the CDR3 is 16 residues. Germline V gene lookup returns CDR1 SGHVS and CDR2 FQNEAQ. V gave up 2 bases and J gave up 3 bases; unmatched junction bases: 9. The CDR3 sequence is CASSLRRTGSFYEQYF. The CDR3 bases are TGTGCCAGCAGCTTAAGAAGGACAGGGTCCTTCTACGAGCAGTACTTC.

The V call is TRBV9, the J call TRBJ2-2; 12 bases agree with TRBD2. The trim removed 4 bases at V and 0 bases at J, leaving 4 bases unmatched. Germline CDR1 and CDR2: SGDLS and YYNGEE. This CDR3 is 17 amino acids long. This CDR3 reads CASSPLAGGTNTGELFF. CDR3 DNA: TGTGCCAGCAGCCCCCTAGCGGGAGGGACGAACACCGGGGAGCTGTTTTTT.

This clone was counted a single time. This chain joins TRBV6-6 and TRBJ2-7; 8 positions agree with TRBD2. The V and J ends lost 7 bases and 2 bases, in that order; junction bases with no gene match: 4. CDR1 is MNHNY, CDR2 SVGAGI, per germline (reference sequence). The CDR3 consists of 13 residues. CDR3 DNA sequence: TGTGCCAGCAAGTCGGGGGGGCCCTACGAGCAGTACTTC. This codes for CASKSGGPYEQYF.

The chain carries TRBV13 and TRBJ1-2; D is possibly TRBD1 (6 bases). Per germline, CDR1 PRHDT and CDR2 FYEKMQ (reference sequence). The CDR3 runs to 12 residues. V lost 4 bases and J 7 bases, leaving 10 bases between the germline ends. CDR3 sequence (DNA): TGTGCCAGCAGCTCAGGGGTTTCTGGCTACACCTTC. It encodes CASSSGVSGYTF.

The chain joins TRBV5-1 to TRBJ1-1; weak D call: TRBD1 (6 bases). Trimming pared 4 bases from V and 1 base from J, leaving 11 bases between. Germline V gives CDR1 SGHRS, CDR2 YFSETQ. CDR3 length equals 14 residues. This chain's CDR3 is CASSEGGANTEAFF. The CDR3 nucleotides are TGCGCCAGCAGCGAAGGGGGTGCGAACACTGAAGCTTTCTTT.

The chain couples TRBV7-9 to TRBJ2-7; 8 bases match TRBD1. Looked up from germline, CDR1 is SEHNR and CDR2 is FQNEAQ (reference sequence). This CDR3 comprises 14 residues. After removal of 5 bases from V and 0 bases from J, the junction contained 3 bases not matched to a gene. CDR3 region: CASSPTGDSYEQYF. The DNA for the CDR3 is TGTGCCAGCAGCCCGACAGGGGACTCCTACGAGCAGTACTTC.

Comment on this clone: The same CDR3 is also encoded by other DNA sequences in this sample. The V call is TRBV30, the J call TRBJ2-2; a possible D gene is TRBD1 (5 bases). V was trimmed by 2 bases and J by 4 bases, leaving 5 bases between them. The CDR3 has 12 amino acids. In germline, CDR1 is GTSNPN, CDR2 SVGIG (reference sequence). CDR3 region: CAWSRGTGELFF. CDR3 DNA: TGTGCCTGGAGTAGGGGCACCGGGGAGCTGTTTTTT.

The chain couples TRBV4-2 to TRBJ2-7; the D is unclear. The CDR3 covers 13 residues. Looked up from germline, CDR1 is LGHNA and CDR2 is YNFKEQ. Trimming left V 4 bases short and J 2 bases short, with 9 bases between. CDR3 protein: CASSLSIPYEQYF. CDR3 nucleotides: TGTGCCAGCAGCCTCAGTATCCCCTACGAGCAGTACTTC.

J is TRBJ2-1 and V is TRBV7-7; TRBD2 matches 7 bases. CDR1 is SSHAT, CDR2 FNYEAQ, per germline (reference sequence). The CDR3 extends over 15 amino acids. J gave up 0 bases and V 5 bases, and 4 bases lay outside the gene matches. The CDR3 region has the DNA TGTGCCAGCAGCCCCTCGGGGGGCTCCTACAATGAGCAGTTCTTC. Amino acids: CASSPSGGSYNEQFF.

CDR3 sequence (DNA): TGCGCCACCAGACCGGTCGTGGCGGGTGACAATGAGCAGTTCTTC. It specifies CATRPVVAGDNEQFF. The chain employs TRBV10-1 and TRBJ2-1; tentatively, D is TRBD2 (5 bases). This CDR3 has 15 amino acids. Between the trimmed V and J ends, which lost 10 bases and 5 bases, there was a span of 21 bases. The germline V gene has CDR1 WNHNN and CDR2 SYGVQD (reference sequence).

The V gene is TRBV11-2, the J gene TRBJ2-7, with D tentatively TRBD2 (6 bases). The germline V and J ends were trimmed by 1 base and 7 bases, with 17 bases remaining between them. The CDR3 covers 15 residues. Germline V lookup: CDR1 SGHAT, CDR2 FQNNGV. CDR3 nucleotide sequence: TGTGCCAGCAGCTTAGCCCCATTGGGAGGTGATGAGCAGTACTTC. Amino acid sequence: CASSLAPLGGDEQYF.

The chain has TRBV9 and TRBJ2-5, with 10 bases identical to TRBD2. CDR3 length: 15 amino acids. CDR1 and CDR2 from the germline V gene are SGDLS and YYNGEE. V lost 4 bases, J lost 5 bases, and 8 bases stayed unmatched. The CDR3 here is CASSPSGRASETQYF. The CDR3 coding sequence is TGTGCCAGCAGCCCGAGCGGGAGGGCCAGTGAGACCCAGTACTTC.

J is TRBJ1-2 and V is TRBV25-1; possibly TRBD1 for D (6 bases). Germline-derived CDR1 and CDR2 are MGHDK and SYGVNS. V lost 3 bases and J lost 8, with 10 bases in between. The CDR3 totals 12 residues. The DNA for the CDR3 is TGTGCCAGCAGTGACCAGGGGAACGGCTACACCTTC. This codes for CASSDQGNGYTF.

The V call is TRBV6-5, the J call TRBJ2-1; TRBD2 aligns across 7 bases. The CDR3 runs to 13 residues. Unmatched junction bases numbered 8, after V lost 7 bases and J lost 8 bases. Germline V gene data show CDR1 as MNHEY and CDR2 as SVGAGI. The CDR3 DNA reads TGTGCCAGCACGGGCGGGAGTGGGGATGAGCAGTTCTTC. It is translated as CASTGGSGDEQFF.